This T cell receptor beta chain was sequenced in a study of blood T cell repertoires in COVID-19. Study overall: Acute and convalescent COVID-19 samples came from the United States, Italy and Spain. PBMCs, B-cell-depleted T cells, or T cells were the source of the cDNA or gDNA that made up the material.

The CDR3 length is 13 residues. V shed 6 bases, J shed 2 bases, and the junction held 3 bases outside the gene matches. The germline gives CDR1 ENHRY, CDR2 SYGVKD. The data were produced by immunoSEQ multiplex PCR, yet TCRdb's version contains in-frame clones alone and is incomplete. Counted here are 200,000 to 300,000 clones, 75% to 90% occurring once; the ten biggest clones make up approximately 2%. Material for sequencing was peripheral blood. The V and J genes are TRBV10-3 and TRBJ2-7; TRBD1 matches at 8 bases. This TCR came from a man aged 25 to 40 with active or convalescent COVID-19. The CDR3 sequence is CAISPQGAYEQYF. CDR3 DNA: TGTGCCATCAGCCCACAGGGGGCCTACGAGCAGTACTTC.